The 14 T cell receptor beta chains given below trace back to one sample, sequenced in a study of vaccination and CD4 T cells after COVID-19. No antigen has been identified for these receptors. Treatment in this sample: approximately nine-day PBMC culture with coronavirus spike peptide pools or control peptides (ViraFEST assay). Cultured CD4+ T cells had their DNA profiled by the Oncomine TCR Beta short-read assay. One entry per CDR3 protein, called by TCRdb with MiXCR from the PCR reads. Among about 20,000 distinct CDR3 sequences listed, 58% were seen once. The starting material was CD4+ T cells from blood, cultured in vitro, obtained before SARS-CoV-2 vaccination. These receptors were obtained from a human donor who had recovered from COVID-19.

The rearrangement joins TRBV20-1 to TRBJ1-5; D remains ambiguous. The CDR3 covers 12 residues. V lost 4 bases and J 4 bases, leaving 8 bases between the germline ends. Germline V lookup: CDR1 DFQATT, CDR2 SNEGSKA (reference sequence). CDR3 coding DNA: TGCAGTGCTATCCCCGGGAATCAGCCCCAGCATTTT. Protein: CSAIPGNQPQHF.

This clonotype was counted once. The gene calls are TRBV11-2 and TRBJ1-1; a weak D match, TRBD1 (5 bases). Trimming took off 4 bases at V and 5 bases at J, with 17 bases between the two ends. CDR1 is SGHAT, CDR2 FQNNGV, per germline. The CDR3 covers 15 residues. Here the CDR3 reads CASSSYGGVGTEAFF. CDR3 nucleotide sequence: TGTGCCAGCAGCTCCTACGGGGGAGTAGGGACTGAAGCTTTCTTT.

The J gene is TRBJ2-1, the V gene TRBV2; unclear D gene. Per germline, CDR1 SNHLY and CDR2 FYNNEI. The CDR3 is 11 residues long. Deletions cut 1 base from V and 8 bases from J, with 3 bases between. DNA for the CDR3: TGTGCCAGCAGTGAAGGGGATGAGCAGTTCTTC. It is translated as CASSEGDEQFF.

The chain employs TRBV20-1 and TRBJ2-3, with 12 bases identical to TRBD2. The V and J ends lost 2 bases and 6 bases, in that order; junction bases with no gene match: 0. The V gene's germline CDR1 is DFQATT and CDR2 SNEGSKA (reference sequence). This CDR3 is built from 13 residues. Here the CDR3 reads CSARLAGGDTQYF. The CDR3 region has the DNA TGCAGTGCTAGACTAGCGGGAGGGGATACGCAGTATTTT.

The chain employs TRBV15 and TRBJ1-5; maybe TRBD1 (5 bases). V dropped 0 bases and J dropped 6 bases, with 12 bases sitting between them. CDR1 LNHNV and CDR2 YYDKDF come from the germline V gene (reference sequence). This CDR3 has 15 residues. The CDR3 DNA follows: TGTGCCACCAGCAGAGAGGGAGGGGAGGGTCAGCCCCAGCATTTT. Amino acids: CATSREGGEGQPQHF.

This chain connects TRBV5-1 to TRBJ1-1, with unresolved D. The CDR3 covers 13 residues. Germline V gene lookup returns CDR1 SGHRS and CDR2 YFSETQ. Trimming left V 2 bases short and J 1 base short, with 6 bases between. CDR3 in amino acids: CASSFSTNTEAFF. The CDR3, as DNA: TGCGCCAGCAGCTTTTCCACGAACACTGAAGCTTTCTTT.

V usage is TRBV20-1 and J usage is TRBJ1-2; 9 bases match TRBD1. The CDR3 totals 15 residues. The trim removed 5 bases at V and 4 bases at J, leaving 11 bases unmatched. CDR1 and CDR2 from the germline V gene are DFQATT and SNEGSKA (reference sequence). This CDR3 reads CSAEQGAGLGYGYTF. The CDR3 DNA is TGCAGTGCTGAACAGGGGGCGGGCTTAGGCTATGGCTACACCTTC.

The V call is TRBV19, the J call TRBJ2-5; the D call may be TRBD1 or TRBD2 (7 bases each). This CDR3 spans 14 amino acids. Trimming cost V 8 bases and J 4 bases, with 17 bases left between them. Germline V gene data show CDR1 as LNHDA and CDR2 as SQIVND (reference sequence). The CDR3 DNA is TGTGCCAGTCGCCGACAGGGAGGGGGAGAGACCCAGTACTTC. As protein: CASRRQGGGETQYF.

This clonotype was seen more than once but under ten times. CDR3 residues: CSARDTWEGYGYTF. The CDR3 region has the DNA TGCAGTGCTAGAGATACGTGGGAGGGCTATGGCTACACCTTC. This chain joins TRBV20-1 and TRBJ1-2; unclear D gene. CDR3 size: 14 residues. Between the trimmed V and J ends, which lost 0 bases and 4 bases, there was a span of 12 bases. Per germline, CDR1 DFQATT and CDR2 SNEGSKA (reference sequence).

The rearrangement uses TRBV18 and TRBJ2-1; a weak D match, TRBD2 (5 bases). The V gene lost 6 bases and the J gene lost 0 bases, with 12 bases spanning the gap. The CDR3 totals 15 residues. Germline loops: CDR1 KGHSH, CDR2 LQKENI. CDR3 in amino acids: CASSRGLGSYNEQFF. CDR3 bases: TGTGCCAGCTCCCGCGGACTGGGCTCCTACAATGAGCAGTTCTTC.

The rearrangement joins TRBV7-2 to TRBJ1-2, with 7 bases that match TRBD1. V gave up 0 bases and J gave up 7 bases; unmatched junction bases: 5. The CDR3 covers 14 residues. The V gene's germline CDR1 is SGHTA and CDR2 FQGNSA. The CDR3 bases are TGTGCCAGCAGCTTAGCAGGGGGCATGTCTGGCTACACCTTC. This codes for CASSLAGGMSGYTF.

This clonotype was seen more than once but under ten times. The CDR3 sequence: CASSLGSGRYEQYF. Written as DNA, the CDR3 is TGTGCCAGCAGCTTAGGTAGCGGGAGGTACGAGCAGTACTTC. The V call is TRBV7-9, the J call TRBJ2-7; the match to TRBD2 covers 10 bases. Germline CDR1 SEHNR, CDR2 FQNEAQ (reference sequence). There are 14 residues in the CDR3. J was trimmed by 4 bases and V by 1 base; bases with no gene match: 1.

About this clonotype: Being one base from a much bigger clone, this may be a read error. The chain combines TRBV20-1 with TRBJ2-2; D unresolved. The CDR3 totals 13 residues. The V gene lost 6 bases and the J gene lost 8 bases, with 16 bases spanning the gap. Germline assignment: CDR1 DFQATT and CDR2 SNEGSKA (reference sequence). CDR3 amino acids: CSADPSLEGELFF. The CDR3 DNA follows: TGCAGTGCCGACCCCAGCCTCGAAGGGGAGCTGTTTTTT.

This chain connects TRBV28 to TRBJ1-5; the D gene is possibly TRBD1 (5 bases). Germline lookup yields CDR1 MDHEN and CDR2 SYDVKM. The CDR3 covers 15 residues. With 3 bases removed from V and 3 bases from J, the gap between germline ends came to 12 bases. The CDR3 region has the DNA TGTGCCAGCAGTTTTTCAGGGAATATCAATCAGCCCCAGCATTTT. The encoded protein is CASSFSGNINQPQHF.